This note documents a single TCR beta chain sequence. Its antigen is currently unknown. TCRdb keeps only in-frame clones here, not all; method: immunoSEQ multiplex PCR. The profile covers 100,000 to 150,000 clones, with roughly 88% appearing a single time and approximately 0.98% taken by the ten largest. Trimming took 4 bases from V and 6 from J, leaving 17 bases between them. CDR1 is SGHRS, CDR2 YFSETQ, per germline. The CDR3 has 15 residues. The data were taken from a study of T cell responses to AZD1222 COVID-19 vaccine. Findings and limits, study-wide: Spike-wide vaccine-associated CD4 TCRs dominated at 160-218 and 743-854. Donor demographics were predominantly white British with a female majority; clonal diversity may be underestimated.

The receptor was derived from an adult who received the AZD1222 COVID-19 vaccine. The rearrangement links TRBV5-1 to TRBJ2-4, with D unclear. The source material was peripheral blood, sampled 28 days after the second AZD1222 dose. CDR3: CASSPRWGSGNIQYF. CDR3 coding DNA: TGCGCCAGCAGCCCCCGGTGGGGATCGGGAAACATTCAGTACTTC.